This T cell receptor (beta chain) came from a study of cytomegalovirus exposure and HLA in healthy donors. Study-wide findings and caveats: Rare sequences made up most TCRs, while some public TCRs were found in many donors.

The donors (healthy individuals) were bone marrow donors. PCR primers comprised 60 Vbeta and 13 Jbeta primers. Libraries were prepared by immunoSEQ multiplex PCR; TCRdb keeps only in-frame clonotypes and omits some of them. The table has about 140,000 clones, roughly four fifths seen once. From germline, CDR1 is SGDLS and CDR2 YYNGEE. V lost 3 bases, J lost 2 bases, and 4 bases stayed unmatched. CDR3 length: 15 amino acids. About this clone: Its matching antigen is unknown.

Material for sequencing was PBMCs. The receptor was isolated from a man aged 30 to 39 in good health and CMV-seronegative. The genes are TRBV9 and TRBJ2-1; 8 positions agree with TRBD2. CDR3 loop: CASSAVSGTYNEQFF. The CDR3 DNA follows: TGTGCCAGCAGCGCCGTTAGCGGGACCTACAATGAGCAGTTCTTC.